The entry below describes one T cell receptor (beta chain). Its specificity is unknown. Both 60 Vbeta primers and 13 Jbeta primers went into the PCR. The protocol was immunoSEQ multiplex PCR, while the TCRdb copy is restricted to in-frame clones and leaves out a portion. The data show about 130,000 clones, approximately 80% seen once. The record originates from a study of cytomegalovirus exposure and HLA in healthy donors. Study-level results: In terms of immune exposure information, only CMV serostatus was available.

The CDR3 contains 13 residues. The germline V gene encodes CDR1 SGHVS and CDR2 FNYEAQ. V lost 5 bases to trimming and J lost 6 bases, with 10 bases between them. The receptor's source is a male donor in good health and CMV-seropositive. The sequenced material came from PBMCs. The gene calls are TRBV7-6 and TRBJ2-2; possible D gene TRBD2, 6 bases. The CDR3 sequence is CASSPSSAGELFF. In DNA form, the CDR3 reads TGTGCCAGCAGCCCCTCTAGCGCCGGGGAGCTGTTTTTT.